One and the same sample provided the 3 T cell receptor beta chains below, sequenced in a study of regulatory T cells in long-lasting Graves disease. The time point here: persistent/refractory GD, antithyroid drugs over 5 years with positive TRAb. Following extraction of RNA from PBMCs, that RNA was used to make the TCR library. Arm-PCR of CDR3 regions and iRepertoire HTBI primers were the basis on which TCR beta libraries were built. One entry per CDR3 protein, called by TCRdb with MiXCR from the multiplex PCR reads. The sample carries 700,000 or so distinct CDR3 sequences, around 30% recorded once. The material was peripheral blood mononuclear cells (PBMCs), obtained when the disease was refractory, from a patient treated with antithyroid drugs. All receptors come from a female donor with Graves disease.

CDR3 nucleotide sequence: TGTGCCTATGGAGGGTCTTATGGTAATCAGCCCCAGCATTTT. The encoded protein is CAYGGSYGNQPQHF. The J gene is TRBJ1-5, the V gene TRBV30, with D hard to call. V gave up 7 bases and J gave up 4 bases, with 17 bases separating them. This CDR3 region has 14 residues. CDR1 GTSNPN and CDR2 SVGIG come from the germline V gene (reference sequence). Supplemented by reference TRBV30 and TRBJ1-5, the full variable domain reads SQTIHQWPATLVQPVGSPLSLECTVEGTSNPNLYWYRQAAGRGLQLLFYSVGIGQISSEVPQNLSASRPQDRQFILSSKKLLLSDSGFYLCAYGGSYGNQPQHFGDGTRLSIL.

This clonotype has only a few counts. V gene TRBV5-1 combines with J gene TRBJ2-2; no clear D. The germline V gene encodes CDR1 SGHRS and CDR2 YFSETQ. Trimming pared 1 base from V and 6 bases from J, leaving 16 bases between. The CDR3 loop spans 16 amino acids. CDR3 residues: CASSLNSRRGSGELFF. CDR3 nucleotides: TGCGCCAGCAGCTTGAATTCACGGCGTGGATCCGGGGAGCTGTTTTTT.

The rearrangement uses TRBV6-1 and TRBJ1-2; 10 positions match TRBD1. V was clipped by 6 bases and J by 7 bases; unmatched bases: 8. Germline CDR1 and CDR2: MNHNS and SASEGT. CDR3 length: 14 amino acids. CDR3 nucleotides: TGTGCCAGCAGGAGGAGGGACAGGGGTTCTGGCTACACCTTC. Translation gives CASRRRDRGSGYTF.